The clone carrying this T cell receptor beta chain was seen many times. Antigen unknown. One end of the junction does not line up with germline, which may come from a read error. The CDR3 totals 13 residues. Germline assignment: CDR1 LGHDT and CDR2 YNNKEL (reference sequence). The sample is drawn from a study of regulatory T cells in long-lasting Graves disease. Overall study: Freshly diagnosed Graves' patients had used antithyroid drugs for under 3 months.

Time point meaning: newly diagnosed GD, antithyroid drugs for less than 3 months. TCR sequences were obtained from RNA taken from PBMCs. The TCR beta library used iRepertoire HTBI primers with Arm-PCR amplification of CDR3. TCRdb redid the calling of the multiplex PCR reads with MiXCR, one entry per CDR3 protein. The data show under 250,000 distinct CDR3 sequences, around 20% seen once. The study's findings and limits: Lower TCR diversity was seen in persistent Graves' patients than in newly diagnosed ones. Rather than thyroid tissue, only peripheral blood underwent study.

These data also featured in a second study, about T cells in Graves' hyperthyroidism and ophthalmopathy. From that paper: Ophthalmopathy, which appeared later, was predicted by the model a median about 5.9 months before onset.

This receptor was obtained from a woman aged 25 to 39 with Graves disease. The J gene is TRBJ2-1, the V gene TRBV3-1; 9 positions match TRBD1. The sequencing here drew on peripheral blood mononuclear cells (PBMCs), taken at new diagnosis, from a patient treated with antithyroid drugs. CDR3 in DNA: TGTGCCAGCAGCCGCACCTCGGACAGGGGTAAGATCTTC. Translation gives CASSRTSDRGKIF.